A single sample is the source of the 26 T cell receptor beta chains below, sequenced in a study of response to subunit inactivated influenza vaccine. TCRdb re-analysed the RT-PCR reads in MiXCR, keeping a single row per CDR3 protein. The profile shows roughly 700,000 distinct CDR3 sequences, around 14% of them singletons. Sequences were derived from PBMCs from blood, sampled around 14 days before vaccination. Receptors were obtained from a man aged 50 to 60 who received an inactivated influenza vaccine.

V is TRBV12-3 or TRBV12-4 and J is TRBJ1-2; the match to TRBD1 covers 7 bases. The V gene end was trimmed by 6 bases and the J gene end by 8 bases; junction bases not matched to a gene: 9. The CDR3 is 13 amino acids. Here the CDR3 reads CASRPTGFRGYTF. The CDR3 DNA sequence: TGTGCCAGCAGGCCGACAGGGTTCAGGGGCTACACCTTC.

This rearrangement joins TRBV20-1 to TRBJ2-1, with 13 bases aligning to TRBD2. This CDR3 comprises 17 residues. The trim removed 1 base at V and 0 bases at J, leaving 3 bases unmatched. Germline V gene lookup returns CDR1 DFQATT and CDR2 SNEGSKA (reference sequence). The CDR3 spells CSARGGLAGISYNEQFF. Here the CDR3 DNA reads TGCAGTGCTAGAGGGGGACTAGCGGGAATCTCCTACAATGAGCAGTTCTTC.

This clonotype showed up just a few times. V and J are TRBV12-3 or TRBV12-4 and TRBJ2-3; perhaps D is TRBD1 or TRBD2 (5 bases each). V lost 5 bases to trimming and J lost 5 bases, with 20 bases between them. The CDR3 runs 16 residues. The CDR3 region is CASSPSRGLRLDTQYF. The CDR3 nucleotides are TGTGCCAGCAGTCCATCCCGGGGCCTAAGGTTAGATACGCAGTATTTT.

Only a few counts were recorded for this clonotype. This chain links TRBV15 with TRBJ2-7, with 8 bases fitting TRBD2. V gave up 6 bases and J gave up 2 bases; unmatched junction bases: 6. CDR1 and CDR2 (germline): LNHNV, YYDKDF (reference sequence). This CDR3 spans 14 amino acids. The CDR3 loop reads CATSPGLVAYEQYF. The CDR3 nucleotides are TGTGCCACCAGTCCGGGACTAGTCGCCTACGAGCAGTACTTC.

This clonotype came up a few times. The V gene is TRBV14, the J gene TRBJ2-4; 12 bases fit TRBD1. The CDR3 covers 17 residues. Germline CDR1 SGHDN, CDR2 FVKESK. J was trimmed by 5 bases and V by 5 bases; bases with no gene match: 10. The CDR3 DNA follows: TGTGCCAGCAGCTCCCTACCGGGACAGGGGGCCCAAAACATTCAGTACTTC. Its protein is CASSSLPGQGAQNIQYF.

V is TRBV4-1 and J is TRBJ2-7, with D possibly called TRBD1 or TRBD2 (6 bases each). CDR1 and CDR2 from the germline V gene are MGHRA and YSYEKL. The CDR3 contains 13 residues. Trimming left V 5 bases short and J 2 bases short, with 10 bases between. The CDR3 spells CASSSGEAYEQYF. CDR3 DNA sequence: TGCGCCAGCAGCTCAGGGGAGGCCTACGAGCAGTACTTC.

Only a few counts were recorded for this clonotype. This sequence joins TRBV12-3 or TRBV12-4 and TRBJ1-1; D remains unclear. This CDR3 comprises 13 residues. V was cut by 7 bases and J by 6 bases, with 15 bases left in between. The CDR3 is CASNRSLRPEAFF. CDR3 nucleotide sequence: TGTGCCAGCAACCGGTCCCTGAGGCCTGAAGCTTTCTTT.

The chain recombines TRBV15 with TRBJ2-1; D gene unclear. CDR1 LNHNV and CDR2 YYDKDF come from the germline V gene (reference sequence). Trimming stripped 0 bases from V and 9 bases from J, with 12 bases between. The CDR3 loop spans 14 amino acids. As DNA, the CDR3 is TGTGCCACCAGCAGAGATCGGGTAAGGGCTGAGCAGTTCTTC. Its translation: CATSRDRVRAEQFF.

The genes are TRBV4-1 and TRBJ1-3; unclear D gene. V shed 2 bases and J shed 4 bases, with 15 bases lying between them. This CDR3 has 16 amino acids. Germline V gives CDR1 MGHRA, CDR2 YSYEKL. The CDR3 region is CASSQPERTAGNTIYF. In DNA form, the CDR3 reads TGCGCCAGCAGCCAACCCGAAAGGACGGCAGGAAACACCATATATTTT.

The CDR3 loop is CSVGRGGRWDTQYF. The CDR3, as DNA: TGCAGCGTGGGACGAGGCGGGAGATGGGATACGCAGTATTTT. The V call is TRBV29-1, the J call TRBJ2-3, with 7 bases identical to TRBD2. From germline, CDR1 is SQVTM and CDR2 ANQGSEA. The CDR3 has 14 residues. The V and J ends lost 6 bases and 6 bases, in that order; junction bases with no gene match: 12.

This clonotype was detected only a few times. The J gene is TRBJ2-7, the V gene TRBV4-3; no clear D gene. Germline V CDR1 and CDR2: LGHNA, YSLEER. This CDR3 has 15 amino acids. V gave up 1 base and J gave up 7 bases, with 17 bases separating them. In DNA form, the CDR3 reads TGCGCCAGCAGCCAAGCCATTAACTCCCCCGGGGAGCAGTACTTC. This gives the protein CASSQAINSPGEQYF.

The rearrangement joins TRBV4-3 to TRBJ2-7, with 9 bases matching TRBD2. The CDR3 consists of 18 residues. V lost 1 base and J lost 2; bases outside the gene matches: 12. Germline CDR1 reads LGHNA; CDR2 reads YSLEER. The CDR3 protein is CASSQVFLAGSPAYEQYF. The CDR3 DNA reads as TGCGCCAGCAGCCAAGTTTTCCTAGCGGGGAGTCCAGCCTACGAGCAGTACTTC.

The rearrangement joins TRBV29-1 to TRBJ1-1, with unresolved D. The germline V gene encodes CDR1 SQVTM and CDR2 ANQGSEA. This CDR3 has 8 amino acids. The CDR3 sequence is CAAGVAFF. The CDR3 DNA follows: TGCGCGGCGGGTGTCGCTTTCTTT. Together with reference TRBV29-1 and TRBJ1-1, the CDR3 gives the full variable domain: SAVISQKPSRDICQRGTSLTIQCQVDSQVTMMFWYRQQPGQSLTLIATANQGSEATYESGFVIDKFPISRPNLTFSTLTVSNMSPEDSSIYLCAAGVAFFGQGTRLTVV.

In this sample, this clonotype turned up a few times. The V and J genes are TRBV9 and TRBJ2-7; 8 bases match TRBD1. V dropped 0 bases and J dropped 4; count of bases not matched to a gene: 6. Germline CDR1 reads SGDLS; CDR2 reads YYNGEE. This CDR3 region has 15 residues. The CDR3 sequence is CASSVASGQVYEQYF. The DNA of the CDR3 is TGTGCCAGCAGCGTAGCTTCGGGACAGGTGTACGAGCAGTACTTC. Drawing the rest from reference TRBV9 and TRBJ2-7, the complete variable domain is DSGVTQTPKHLITATGQRVTLRCSPRSGDLSVYWYQQSLDQGLQFLIQYYNGEERAKGNILERFSAQQFPDLHSELNLSSLELGDSALYFCASSVASGQVYEQYFGPGTRLTVT.

This clonotype was seen just once. The chain couples TRBV5-5 to TRBJ2-1, with D unclear. The germline V gene encodes CDR1 SGHKS and CDR2 YYEKEE (reference sequence). This CDR3 spans 14 amino acids. Trimming took 0 bases from V and 7 from J, leaving 11 bases between them. Here the CDR3 reads CASSLEGLGNEQFF. The CDR3 nucleotides read TGTGCCAGCAGCTTGGAAGGCTTGGGGAATGAGCAGTTCTTC.

This clonotype occurred a few times. The V call is TRBV2, the J call TRBJ2-1; the D call may be TRBD1 or TRBD2 (5 bases each). Trimming left V 6 bases short and J 8 bases short, with 17 bases between. The CDR3 runs 14 residues. From germline, CDR1 is SNHLY and CDR2 FYNNEI. The CDR3, as DNA: TGTGCCAGCAGAGCCGGGACCTCCTTTTATGAGCAGTTCTTC. Translation gives CASRAGTSFYEQFF.

The rearrangement uses TRBV11-2 and TRBJ2-2, with 15 bases identical to TRBD2. Looked up from germline, CDR1 is SGHAT and CDR2 is FQNNGV. The CDR3 sequence is 18 residues long. With V trimmed by 6 bases and J by 5 bases, 10 bases remained unmatched. DNA for the CDR3: TGTGCCAGCAGTTCAGATGGACTAGCGGGAGGGAGGACCGGGGAGCTGTTTTTT. Translating gives CASSSDGLAGGRTGELFF.

The chain joins TRBV5-6 to TRBJ1-3, with 9 bases that match TRBD1. This CDR3 is built from 20 residues. CDR1 SGHDT and CDR2 YYEEEE come from the germline V gene. V trimming: 3 bases; J trimming: 0 bases; junction bases outside the gene matches: 16. The CDR3 coding sequence is TGTGCCAGCAGCTCCCAGGGCCTTGGGACAGGGTTCATCTCTGGAAACACCATATATTTT. Its protein is CASSSQGLGTGFISGNTIYF.

J is TRBJ2-3 and V is TRBV11-1, with D possibly TRBD1 on 7 matching bases. Germline values: CDR1 SGHAT, CDR2 FQDESV (reference sequence). Trimming took off 2 bases at V and 5 bases at J, with 23 bases between the two ends. This CDR3 has 18 residues. This CDR3 reads CASSLITSRGAREDTQYF. In DNA form, the CDR3 reads TGTGCCAGCAGCTTAATAACCTCCAGGGGGGCGCGGGAAGATACGCAGTATTTT.

In this sample, this clonotype turned up a few times. V and J are TRBV12-3 or TRBV12-4 and TRBJ2-1; TRBD1 agrees at 8 bases. The junction had 4 bases not matched to a gene; V was cut back by 2 bases and J by 4 bases. The CDR3 is 15 amino acids. The CDR3: CASSLLDRVYNEQFF. In nucleotides, the CDR3 is TGTGCCAGCAGTTTATTGGACAGGGTGTACAATGAGCAGTTCTTC.

The CDR3 DNA sequence: TGTGCCAGCAGCCCCCCAGGGGGGTTCGGCAATGAGCAGTTCTTC. It encodes CASSPPGGFGNEQFF. The chain uses TRBV28 and TRBJ2-1; tentatively, D is TRBD1 (7 bases). The CDR3 is made up of 15 amino acids. Germline V lookup: CDR1 MDHEN, CDR2 SYDVKM. The ends were cut back, 6 bases at V and 6 bases at J, with 18 bases in the middle.

This clonotype was seen many times. This rearrangement joins TRBV5-1 to TRBJ1-1; TRBD1 agrees at 9 bases. In germline, CDR1 is SGHRS, CDR2 YFSETQ. After removal of 1 base from V and 5 bases from J, the junction contained 6 bases not matched to a gene. The CDR3 consists of 15 residues. The CDR3 protein is CASSLMGQGLTEAFF. CDR3 nucleotides: TGCGCCAGCAGCTTGATGGGACAGGGATTGACTGAAGCTTTCTTT.

Only a few counts were recorded for this clonotype. The chain carries TRBV12-3 or TRBV12-4 and TRBJ2-3; TRBD2 matches 8 bases. The CDR3 is made up of 14 amino acids. V lost 7 bases to trimming and J lost 6 bases; unmatched junction nucleotides: 9. The CDR3 sequence is CASTLRGARDTQYF. CDR3 sequence (DNA): TGTGCCAGCACTTTGCGGGGGGCGCGTGATACGCAGTATTTT.

The rearrangement joins TRBV20-1 to TRBJ2-1; D unresolved. V lost 5 bases, J lost 5 bases, and 7 bases lay in between. Germline CDR1 is DFQATT and CDR2 is SNEGSKA (reference sequence). This CDR3 spans 11 amino acids. The CDR3 nucleotides read TGCAGTGCTGCCACAGACAATGAGCAGTTCTTC. It is translated as CSAATDNEQFF.

V and J are TRBV25-1 and TRBJ2-5; D possibly corresponds to TRBD2 (6 bases). The CDR3 totals 15 residues. Trimming stripped 0 bases from V and 3 bases from J, with 11 bases between. The germline V gene has CDR1 MGHDK and CDR2 SYGVNS. CDR3 in amino acids: CASSEYSSGEETQYF. The CDR3 DNA is TGTGCCAGCAGTGAATACTCCTCGGGGGAAGAGACCCAGTACTTC.

This clonotype has a count of ten or more. The chain recombines TRBV6-7 with TRBJ2-1; 9 positions agree with TRBD2. TRBV6-7 is given ORF status, its function remaining uncertain. The CDR3 is 13 residues long. The V gene end was trimmed by 7 bases and the J gene end by 7 bases; junction bases not matched to a gene: 5. The CDR3, as DNA: TGTGCCAGCACGGCGGGGGGGGTTAATGAGCAGTTCTTC. The encoded protein is CASTAGGVNEQFF.